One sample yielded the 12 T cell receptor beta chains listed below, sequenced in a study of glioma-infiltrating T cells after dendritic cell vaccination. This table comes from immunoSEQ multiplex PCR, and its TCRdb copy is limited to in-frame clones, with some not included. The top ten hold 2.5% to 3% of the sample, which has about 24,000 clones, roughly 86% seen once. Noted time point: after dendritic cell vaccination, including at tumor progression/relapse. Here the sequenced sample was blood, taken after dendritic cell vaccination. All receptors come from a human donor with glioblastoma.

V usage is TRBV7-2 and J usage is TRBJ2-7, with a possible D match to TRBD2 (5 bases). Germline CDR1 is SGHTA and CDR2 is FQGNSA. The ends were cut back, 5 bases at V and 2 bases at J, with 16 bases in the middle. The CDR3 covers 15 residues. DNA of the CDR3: TGTGCCAGCAGCCCGGGATCGTCTCGGGCCTACGAGCAGTACTTC. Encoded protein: CASSPGSSRAYEQYF.

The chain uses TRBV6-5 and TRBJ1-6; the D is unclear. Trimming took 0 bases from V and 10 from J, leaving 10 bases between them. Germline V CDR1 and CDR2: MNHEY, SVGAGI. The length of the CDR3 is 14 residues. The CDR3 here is CASSYSGVGSPLHF. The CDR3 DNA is TGTGCCAGCAGTTACTCCGGGGTAGGGTCACCCCTCCACTTT.

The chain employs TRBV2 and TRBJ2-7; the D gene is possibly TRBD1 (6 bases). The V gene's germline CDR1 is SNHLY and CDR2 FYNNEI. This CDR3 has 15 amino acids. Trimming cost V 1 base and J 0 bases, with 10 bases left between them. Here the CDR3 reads CASSEGDRSSYEQYF. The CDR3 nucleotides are TGTGCCAGCAGTGAAGGTGACAGGAGCTCCTACGAGCAGTACTTC.

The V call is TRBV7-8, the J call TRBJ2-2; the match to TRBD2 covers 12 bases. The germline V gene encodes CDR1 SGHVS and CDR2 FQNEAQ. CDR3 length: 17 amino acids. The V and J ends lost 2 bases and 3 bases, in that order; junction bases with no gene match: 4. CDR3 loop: CASSLWGTSGYTGELFF. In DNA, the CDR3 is TGTGCCAGCAGCTTATGGGGGACTAGCGGGTACACCGGGGAGCTGTTTTTT.

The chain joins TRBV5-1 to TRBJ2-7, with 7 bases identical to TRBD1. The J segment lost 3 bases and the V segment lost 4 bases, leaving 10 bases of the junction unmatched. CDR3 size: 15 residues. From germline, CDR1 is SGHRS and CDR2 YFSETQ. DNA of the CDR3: TGCGCCAGCAGCCCGATCAGGGACAGAATCTACGAGCAGTACTTC. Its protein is CASSPIRDRIYEQYF.

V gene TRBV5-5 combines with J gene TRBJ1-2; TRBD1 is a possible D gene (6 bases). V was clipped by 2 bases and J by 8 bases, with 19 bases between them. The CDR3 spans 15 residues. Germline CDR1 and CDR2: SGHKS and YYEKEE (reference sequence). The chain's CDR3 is CASSFAGLGGQGYTF. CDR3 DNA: TGTGCCAGCAGCTTCGCAGGGCTGGGGGGGCAGGGCTACACCTTC.

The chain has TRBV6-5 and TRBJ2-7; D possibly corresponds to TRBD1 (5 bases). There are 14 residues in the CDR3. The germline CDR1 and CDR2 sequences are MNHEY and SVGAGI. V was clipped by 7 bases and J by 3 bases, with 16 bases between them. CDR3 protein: CASTSSQGSYEQYF. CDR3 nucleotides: TGTGCCAGCACCTCCTCCCAGGGAAGCTACGAGCAGTACTTC.

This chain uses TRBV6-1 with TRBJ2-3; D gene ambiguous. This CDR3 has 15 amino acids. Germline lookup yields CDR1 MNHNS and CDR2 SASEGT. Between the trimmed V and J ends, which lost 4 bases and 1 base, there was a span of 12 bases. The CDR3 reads CASSAYLMGTDTQYF. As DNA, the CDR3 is TGTGCCAGCAGTGCCTACCTAATGGGCACAGATACGCAGTATTTT.

CDR3 DNA sequence: TGTGCCAGCATCTTTGTTGGGGGGACCGGGGAGCTGTTTTTT. Its translation is CASIFVGGTGELFF. The chain employs TRBV2 and TRBJ2-2; a weak D match, TRBD2 (6 bases). Looked up from germline, CDR1 is SNHLY and CDR2 is FYNNEI. The CDR3 covers 14 residues. V lost 7 bases, J lost 5 bases, and 14 bases lay in between.

For the CDR3, the DNA is TGTGCCACCCAGAGCCAGCGGGGCTCCTACGAGCAGTACTTC. Residues: CATQSQRGSYEQYF. The V call is TRBV19, the J call TRBJ2-7; 7 bases map to TRBD2. The CDR3 loop spans 14 amino acids. Germline CDR1 LNHDA, CDR2 SQIVND (reference sequence). V shed 10 bases and J 0 bases; nucleotides not matched to a gene: 9.

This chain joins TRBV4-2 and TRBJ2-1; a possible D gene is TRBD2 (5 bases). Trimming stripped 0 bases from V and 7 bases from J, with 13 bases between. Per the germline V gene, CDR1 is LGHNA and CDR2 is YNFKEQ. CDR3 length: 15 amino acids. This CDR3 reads CASSQDHEGGNEQFF. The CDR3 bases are TGTGCCAGCAGCCAAGATCATGAGGGTGGGAATGAGCAGTTCTTC.

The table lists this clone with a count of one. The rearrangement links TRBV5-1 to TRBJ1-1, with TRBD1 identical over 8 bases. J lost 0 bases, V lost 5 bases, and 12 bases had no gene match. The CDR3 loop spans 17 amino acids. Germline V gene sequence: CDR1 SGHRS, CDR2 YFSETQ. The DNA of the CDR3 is TGCGCCAGCAGTTCTGGAAGGACAGGGCTGATGAACACTGAAGCTTTCTTT. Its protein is CASSSGRTGLMNTEAFF. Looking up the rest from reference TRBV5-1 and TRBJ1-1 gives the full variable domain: KAGVTQTPRYLIKTRGQQVTLSCSPISGHRSVSWYQQTPGQGLQFLFEYFSETQRNKGNFPGRFSGRQFSNSRSEMNVSTLELGDSALYLCASSSGRTGLMNTEAFFGQGTRLTVV.